These 30 T cell receptor beta chains originate from one sample sequenced in a study of blood T cell repertoires in COVID-19. Only in-frame clones appear in the TCRdb table, and some are missing; sequencing was by immunoSEQ multiplex PCR. Among more than 100,000 clones listed, 71% were seen once. Sequencing was carried out using peripheral blood. The receptors derive from a human donor with acute or convalescent COVID-19. The donor label of this sample is uncertain.

This chain joins TRBV7-3 and TRBJ2-2; D might be TRBD2 (6 bases). Germline V lookup: CDR1 SGHTA, CDR2 FQGTGA. CDR3 length: 15 amino acids. Trimming took 0 bases from V and 4 from J, leaving 9 bases between them. The CDR3 sequence: CASSLTGGSTGELFF. CDR3 DNA sequence: TGTGCCAGCAGCTTAACTGGGGGGAGCACCGGGGAGCTGTTTTTT.

This clone has a handful of counts. The V call is TRBV5-1, the J call TRBJ1-1, with TRBD1 identical over 8 bases. Germline V gives CDR1 SGHRS, CDR2 YFSETQ. This CDR3 has 18 residues. The trim removed 4 bases at V and 0 bases at J, leaving 14 bases unmatched. This CDR3 is CASSRTRTGQRVNTEAFF. CDR3 nucleotide sequence: TGCGCCAGCAGCCGAACCCGGACAGGGCAAAGGGTGAACACTGAAGCTTTCTTT. The full variable domain, its missing parts supplied by reference TRBV5-1 and TRBJ1-1, is KAGVTQTPRYLIKTRGQQVTLSCSPISGHRSVSWYQQTPGQGLQFLFEYFSETQRNKGNFPGRFSGRQFSNSRSEMNVSTLELGDSALYLCASSRTRTGQRVNTEAFFGQGTRLTVV.

This clone came up once. The gene calls are TRBV2 and TRBJ2-3; possible D gene TRBD2, 6 bases. The germline V gene has CDR1 SNHLY and CDR2 FYNNEI. This CDR3 is built from 15 residues. The V end was cut by 5 bases, the J end by 0 bases, with 12 bases between. The DNA of the CDR3 is TGTGCCAGCAGTAGGGACTTAACTAGCACAGATACGCAGTATTTT. This translates into CASSRDLTSTDTQYF.

This clone came up a few times. The genes are TRBV6-5 and TRBJ1-2; D is undetermined. With 2 bases removed from V and 4 bases from J, the gap between germline ends came to 14 bases. CDR1 is MNHEY, CDR2 SVGAGI, per germline. The CDR3 loop spans 15 amino acids. The DNA of the CDR3 is TGTGCCAGCAGTTACCGCGGGAAGGGTAGCTATGGCTACACCTTC. This sequence encodes CASSYRGKGSYGYTF.

This clone was detected a few times. The chain employs TRBV19 and TRBJ1-5, with D uncertain. Germline V gene lookup returns CDR1 LNHDA and CDR2 SQIVND (reference sequence). V lost 3 bases, J lost 3 bases, and 12 bases lay in between. The CDR3 is 15 amino acids. CDR3 residues: CASSMARGNNQPQHF. The CDR3 DNA reads TGTGCCAGTAGTATGGCTCGGGGAAACAATCAGCCCCAGCATTTT.

This clone ranks as medium-sized. V and J are TRBV19 and TRBJ1-1; no clear D gene. The CDR3 spans 14 residues. With 1 base removed from V and 5 bases from J, the gap between germline ends came to 11 bases. Germline CDR1 is LNHDA and CDR2 is SQIVND (reference sequence). The CDR3 spells CASSIASGLTEAFF. DNA for the CDR3: TGTGCCAGTAGTATAGCATCGGGTTTGACTGAAGCTTTCTTT. The whole variable domain, filled in from reference TRBV19 and TRBJ1-1, reads DGGITQSPKYLFRKEGQNVTLSCEQNLNHDAMYWYRQDPGQGLRLIYYSQIVNDFQKGDIAEGYSVSREKKESFPLTVTSAQKNPTAFYLCASSIASGLTEAFFGQGTRLTVV.

The rearrangement uses TRBV12-3 or TRBV12-4 and TRBJ1-6; 7 positions agree with TRBD1. The CDR3 has 13 amino acids. Trimming cost V 6 bases and J 7 bases; bases outside gene matches: 3. CDR3 DNA: TGTGCCAGCAGACCGGGACAGAATTCACCCCTCCACTTT. It yields the protein CASRPGQNSPLHF.

This rearrangement joins TRBV4-1 to TRBJ2-5; no firm D call. V lost 1 base to trimming and J lost 7 bases, with 13 bases between them. Germline V gene data show CDR1 as MGHRA and CDR2 as YSYEKL. CDR3 length: 14 amino acids. CDR3 sequence (DNA): TGCGCCAGCAGCCAAGTCTCCGGTCCCGGGACCCAGTACTTC. Its translation: CASSQVSGPGTQYF.

The genes are TRBV24-1 and TRBJ1-1, with 9 nucleotides matching TRBD1. Trimming removed 6 bases from V and 4 bases from J; junction bases left unmatched: 2. The length of the CDR3 is 13 residues. Per germline, CDR1 KGHDR and CDR2 SFDVKD. The CDR3 nucleotides read TGTGCCACCAGTCGACAGGGGGGCACTGAAGCTTTCTTT. Residues: CATSRQGGTEAFF.

The chain couples TRBV3-1 (or the pseudogene TRBV3-2) to TRBJ2-2; D perhaps matches TRBD1 (6 bases). Germline V gives CDR1 LGHDT, CDR2 YNNKEL (reference sequence). The CDR3 spans 13 residues. The ends were cut back, 4 bases at V and 7 bases at J, with 10 bases in the middle. CDR3 DNA: TGTGCCAGCAGCCCCGGGACATTCGGGGAGCTGTTTTTT. It encodes CASSPGTFGELFF.

A word on this clone: Other DNA sequences from this sample encode an identical CDR3 as well. The V and J genes are TRBV4-1 and TRBJ1-3; D is unclear. Germline V lookup: CDR1 MGHRA, CDR2 YSYEKL. The CDR3 contains 13 residues. Trimming took off 3 bases at V and 4 bases at J, with 7 bases between the two ends. In DNA, the CDR3 is TGCGCCAGCAGCCAGGGCCCCGGAAACACCATATATTTT. Translated, it gives CASSQGPGNTIYF.

J is TRBJ1-2 and V is TRBV7-9, with 8 positions matching TRBD1. CDR3 length: 16 residues. V lost 2 bases, J lost 4 bases, and 9 bases stayed unmatched. Germline CDR1 is SEHNR and CDR2 is FQNEAQ (reference sequence). The CDR3 DNA reads as TGTGCCAGCAGCTTATGGCCCCCAGGGGGCTCCTATGGCTACACCTTC. Protein: CASSLWPPGGSYGYTF. Full variable domain (outside the CDR3, taken from reference TRBV7-9 and TRBJ1-2): DTGVSQNPRHKITKRGQNVTFRCDPISEHNRLYWYRQTLGQGPEFLTYFQNEAQLEKSRLLSDRFSAERPKGSFSTLEIQRTEQGDSAMYLCASSLWPPGGSYGYTFGSGTRLTVV.

J is TRBJ1-6 and V is TRBV5-6; TRBD1 agrees at 10 bases. In germline, CDR1 is SGHDT, CDR2 YYEEEE. V lost 2 bases, J lost 8 bases, and 4 bases stayed unmatched. The CDR3 sequence is 15 residues long. This chain's CDR3 is CASSFATGGYSPLHF. The CDR3 region has the DNA TGTGCCAGCAGCTTTGCGACAGGGGGCTATTCACCCCTCCACTTT.

This clone was recorded at least ten times. J is TRBJ2-7 and V is TRBV12-1; the table names TRBD1, a call not compared with the DNA. TRBV12-1 is tagged as a pseudogene. The CDR3 spans 13 residues. CDR3 loop: CASSSRQVGEQYV. In DNA, the CDR3 is TGTGCCAGCAGCTCCCGACAGGTGGGCGAGCAGTACGTC.

The genes are TRBV9 and TRBJ2-2; 8 bases fit TRBD2. Germline V gives CDR1 SGDLS, CDR2 YYNGEE. V gave up 3 bases and J gave up 7 bases; unmatched junction bases: 14. The length of the CDR3 is 17 residues. The CDR3 here is CASSDVVVAGRVGELFF. In nucleotides, the CDR3 is TGTGCCAGCAGCGACGTAGTAGTAGCGGGACGTGTCGGGGAGCTGTTTTTT.

V is TRBV6-1 and J is TRBJ2-7; a possible D gene is TRBD1 (5 bases). The CDR3 covers 11 residues. Germline CDR1 is MNHNS and CDR2 is SASEGT. V was shortened by 2 bases and J by 6 bases, with 5 bases between the two germline ends. The CDR3 DNA reads as TGTGCCAGCAGTGAAAGGGGCGAGCAGTACGTC. Translated, it gives CASSERGEQYV.

This chain links TRBV6-5 with TRBJ2-5, with D maybe TRBD1 (5 bases). The CDR3 is made up of 14 amino acids. The V and J ends lost 6 bases and 2 bases respectively, with 13 bases between them. CDR1 is MNHEY and CDR2 is SVGAGI in the germline V gene. This CDR3 reads CASSLNRLQETQYF. Written as DNA, the CDR3 is TGTGCCAGCAGCCTAAACAGGCTACAAGAGACCCAGTACTTC.

The chain has TRBV9 and TRBJ2-3; D perhaps matches TRBD2 (7 bases). There are 15 residues in the CDR3. Germline V gene lookup returns CDR1 SGDLS and CDR2 YYNGEE. Trimming left V 1 base short and J 4 bases short, with 13 bases between. In DNA, the CDR3 is TGTGCCAGCAGCGTAAGGGGGGGTAGCGCAGATACGCAGTATTTT. It codes for CASSVRGGSADTQYF.

The J gene is TRBJ2-7, the V gene TRBV24-1, with a weak D call TRBD1 (5 bases). CDR1 KGHDR and CDR2 SFDVKD come from the germline V gene. The CDR3 covers 15 residues. Trimming removed 3 bases at V and 0 bases at J, with 11 bases between. CDR3 loop: CATSDTRQSSYEQYF. The CDR3 nucleotides are TGTGCCACCAGTGATACGCGACAGAGCTCCTACGAGCAGTACTTC.

The chain combines TRBV5-1 with TRBJ2-6, with D perhaps TRBD2 (6 bases). The germline gives CDR1 SGHRS, CDR2 YFSETQ. The CDR3 is 15 residues long. The V end was cut by 4 bases, the J end by 4 bases, with 12 bases between. The CDR3 DNA reads TGCGCCAGCAGCACGGGACTGTCGGGGGCCAACGTCCTGACTTTC. Translation gives CASSTGLSGANVLTF.

The chain uses TRBV7-2 and TRBJ1-2; a weak D match, TRBD1 (6 bases). Trimming took 3 bases from V and 4 from J, leaving 12 bases between them. CDR3 length: 14 residues. Germline V gene lookup returns CDR1 SGHTA and CDR2 FQGNSA. The CDR3 loop is CASSFWDTRYGYTF. Written as DNA, the CDR3 is TGTGCCAGCAGCTTCTGGGACACCCGCTATGGCTACACCTTC.

V and J are TRBV3-1 (or the pseudogene TRBV3-2) and TRBJ2-1; 9 positions match TRBD2. This CDR3 region has 15 residues. V gave up 4 bases and J gave up 4 bases; unmatched junction bases: 5. Germline CDR1 LGHDT, CDR2 YNNKEL (reference sequence). CDR3 region: CASSRGGAKYNEQFF. The CDR3 coding sequence is TGTGCCAGCAGCCGCGGGGGGGCGAAATACAATGAGCAGTTCTTC.

The gene calls are TRBV6-4 and TRBJ1-2; 8 nucleotides line up with TRBD1. The V and J ends lost 3 bases and 6 bases, in that order; junction bases with no gene match: 6. This CDR3 region has 14 residues. Germline V gene lookup returns CDR1 MRHNA and CDR2 SNTAGT. The CDR3 is CASSEGRGQDGYTF. The DNA of the CDR3 is TGTGCCAGCAGTGAGGGCAGGGGGCAGGATGGCTACACCTTC.

This clone was counted a few times. The chain employs TRBV7-9 and TRBJ2-3; 7 nucleotides match TRBD1. The V segment lost 0 bases and the J segment 8 bases; nucleotides outside the gene matches: 2. Per germline, CDR1 SEHNR and CDR2 FQNEAQ (reference sequence). The length of the CDR3 is 13 residues. The CDR3 loop reads CASSLAQGVTQYF. DNA of the CDR3: TGTGCCAGCAGCTTAGCCCAGGGGGTTACGCAGTATTTT.

This clone has at least ten counts. The chain combines TRBV2 with TRBJ2-1; D is perhaps TRBD2 (5 bases). This CDR3 comprises 16 residues. Between the trimmed V and J ends, which lost 7 bases and 6 bases, there was a span of 22 bases. Germline V gives CDR1 SNHLY, CDR2 FYNNEI. The CDR3 here is CASTERRGRGSNEQFF. Written as DNA, the CDR3 is TGTGCCAGCACCGAGAGGAGAGGACGGGGATCCAATGAGCAGTTCTTC.

This sequence joins TRBV5-1 and TRBJ2-3, with D unclear. The length of the CDR3 is 14 residues. Germline CDR1 is SGHRS and CDR2 is YFSETQ. Trimming removed 3 bases from V and 2 bases from J, with 10 bases in between. The CDR3, as DNA: TGCGCCAGCAGCTGGAACCAGGCCACAGATACGCAGTATTTT. Residues: CASSWNQATDTQYF.

As regards this clone: Additional DNA sequences in this sample encode the identical CDR3. The chain joins TRBV28 to TRBJ2-7; weak D call: TRBD2 (6 bases). V lost 5 bases to trimming and J lost 3 bases, with 11 bases between them. Germline values: CDR1 MDHEN, CDR2 SYDVKM. CDR3 length equals 13 residues. CDR3 loop: CASSPSGDYEQYV. The CDR3 bases are TGTGCCAGCAGTCCCTCGGGGGACTACGAGCAGTACGTC.

V gene TRBV6-6 combines with J gene TRBJ2-3, with 9 bases fitting TRBD1. The CDR3 runs 15 residues. Germline assignment: CDR1 MNHNY and CDR2 SVGAGI (reference sequence). Unmatched junction bases numbered 6, after V lost 7 bases and J lost 1 base. DNA for the CDR3: TGTGCCAGCACGGACCGGGACAGGGGCACAGATACGCAGTATTTT. This translates into CASTDRDRGTDTQYF.

The chain carries TRBV29-1 and TRBJ2-3, with D uncertain. V was clipped by 6 bases and J by 3 bases, with 10 bases between them. The length of the CDR3 is 12 residues. CDR1 is SQVTM, CDR2 ANQGSEA, per germline. The CDR3 coding sequence is TGCAGCGTCATACCAACAACAGATACGCAGTATTTT. It translates to CSVIPTTDTQYF.

The rearrangement joins TRBV9 to TRBJ2-1; the match to TRBD2 covers 8 bases. Per the germline V gene, CDR1 is SGDLS and CDR2 is YYNGEE. The CDR3 spans 13 residues. V shed 6 bases and J 5 bases; nucleotides not matched to a gene: 4. The CDR3 DNA reads TGTGCCAGCACCCGGGGGGGAAACAATGAGCAGTTCTTC. Translating gives CASTRGGNNEQFF.